This TCR beta chain appears in the sequencing data of a study of cytotoxic CD8 clonotypes in ibrutinib-treated CLL. About the research overall: Following a median roughly 12 months of treatment, with a range of 6 to 36, response samples were taken. The average sample held roughly 250,000 productive templates and fewer than 100,000 productive rearrangements. Notes on the study in general: Sustained-remission and progressing patients diverged in sampling times.

In its sample, this clone was seen once. As yet, its antigen is unknown. V lost 5 bases, J lost 3 bases, and 5 bases stayed unmatched. Looked up from germline, CDR1 is SGHAT and CDR2 is FQNNGV. The CDR3 length is 15 residues. This table comes from immunoSEQ multiplex PCR, and its TCRdb copy is limited to in-frame clones, with some not included. The sample includes roughly 180,000 clones, around 70% of them seen just once. The J gene is TRBJ2-1, the V gene TRBV11-2; 9 bases align to TRBD2. This sequence originates from a human donor with chronic lymphocytic leukemia. The sequences come from PBMCs, collected after 24 months of ibrutinib treatment. CDR3 coding DNA: TGTGCCAGCAGCGTTAGCGGGAGACACTACAATGAGCAGTTCTTC. It translates to CASSVSGRHYNEQFF.